Listed below are T cell receptor beta chains from one sample, sequenced in a study of T cell responses to AZD1222 COVID-19 vaccine. TCRdb's copy holds only in-frame clones and misses some; the assay was immunoSEQ multiplex PCR. The repertoire holds 90,000 to 100,000 clones, with around 84% as singletons. The sequencing here drew on peripheral blood, taken 28 days after the second AZD1222 dose. The origin of the receptors is an adult who received the AZD1222 COVID-19 vaccine. Each CDR3 is given with its conserved first and last residue. A D gene is named only where the DNA matches it firmly. Expanded clones get a size class; other rows say once, few or many, or leave the size out.

>TRBD2|TRBJ2-3|.|TRBV27
CASSFSGAYTGTQYF
TGTGCCAGCAGTTTTAGCGGGGCCTACACCGGTACGCAGTATTTT
>TRBD1|TRBJ1-6|once|TRBV3-1/TRBV3-2
CASSQVAQGGTPLHF
TGTGCCAGCAGCCAAGTAGCGCAGGGGGGGACACCCCTCCACTTT
>TRBD1|TRBJ1-5|.|TRBV24-1
CATSDNRGGNQPQHF
TGTGCCACCAGTGACAACAGGGGTGGCAATCAGCCCCAGCATTTT
>.|TRBJ1-2|.|TRBV29-1
CSVAGAAEQYGYTF
TGCAGCGTCGCAGGGGCCGCTGAACAGTATGGCTACACCTTC
>.|TRBJ1-2|.|TRBV6-1
CASSDGRLYGYTF
TGTGCCAGCAGTGACGGCAGACTCTATGGCTACACCTTC
>.|TRBJ1-2|.|TRBV6-5
CASRSTWGYYGYTF
TGTGCCAGCAGATCGACTTGGGGTTACTATGGCTACACCTTC
>.|TRBJ2-6|.|TRBV10-3
CAIGGLANVLTF
TGTGCCATCGGGGGGCTAGCCAACGTCCTGACTTTC
>.|TRBJ2-3|.|TRBV24-1
CATSDPGARGTDTQYF
TGTGCCACCAGTGATCCGGGGGCCCGAGGCACAGATACGCAGTATTTT
>.|TRBJ1-2|.|TRBV3-1/TRBV3-2
CASSQRTNNYGYTF
TGTGCCAGCAGCCAACGCACAAACAACTATGGCTACACCTTC
>TRBD2|TRBJ2-7|.|TRBV6-5
CASRIGEGGYYEQYF
TGTGCCTCGAGGATTGGGGAGGGAGGGTACTACGAGCAGTACTTC
>TRBD2|TRBJ2-5|.|TRBV10-3
CAISGLAGETQYF
TGTGCCATCAGCGGACTAGCGGGAGAGACCCAGTACTTC
>TRBD2|TRBJ2-3|.|TRBV6-1
CASSHSGLREVQYF
TGTGCCAGCAGCCATTCGGGCCTCCGGGAGGTGCAGTATTTT
>TRBD1|TRBJ2-7|.|TRBV7-2
CASSLQGTSVDEQYF
TGTGCCAGCAGCCTACAGGGGACCTCGGTTGACGAGCAGTACTTC
>.|TRBJ2-1|.|TRBV7-9
CASSYYGTRGNEQFF
TGTGCCAGCAGCTATTACGGGACTCGGGGAAATGAGCAGTTCTTC
>.|TRBJ2-1|.|TRBV30
CAWRESGPWANEQFF
TGTGCCTGGAGGGAGTCCGGGCCATGGGCCAATGAGCAGTTCTTC
>TRBD1|TRBJ2-3|few|TRBV7-9
CASSPTGIIADTQYF
TGTGCCAGCAGCCCGACAGGGATTATCGCAGATACGCAGTATTTT
>.|TRBJ2-7|once|TRBV2
CASMEGDEQYF
TGTGCCAGCATGGAGGGGGACGAGCAGTACTTC
>.|TRBJ1-6|.|TRBV27
CASSLSGRRDNSPLHF
TGTGCCAGCAGTTTATCAGGGCGACGGGATAATTCACCCCTCCACTTT
>.|TRBJ2-3|many|TRBV6-5
CASSPRGYTDTQYF
TGTGCCAGCAGCCCCCGGGGGTACACAGATACGCAGTATTTT
>.|TRBJ1-2|.|TRBV11-3
CASSLNNAPIYGYTF
TGTGCCAGCAGCTTAAACAACGCCCCTATCTATGGCTACACCTTC
>.|TRBJ1-1|.|TRBV27
CASGRELLIRGTEAFF
TGTGCCAGCGGCCGGGAACTTCTTATAAGGGGCACTGAAGCTTTCTTT
>.|TRBJ1-1|.|TRBV10-3
CAISELTGSTEAFF
TGTGCCATCAGTGAGTTAACAGGAAGCACTGAAGCTTTCTTT
>.|TRBJ1-1|.|TRBV12-3/TRBV12-4
CASSLDAVREAFF
TGTGCCAGCAGTTTAGATGCAGTACGGGAAGCTTTCTTT
>TRBD1|TRBJ2-7|.|TRBV9
CASSPRQGFYEQYF
TGTGCCAGCAGCCCCCGACAGGGGTTCTACGAGCAGTACTTC
>.|TRBJ2-5|.|TRBV6-5
CASSLGRKQETQYF
TGTGCCAGCAGCCTAGGGCGGAAACAAGAGACCCAGTACTTC
>.|TRBJ2-2|.|TRBV13
CASSLETGELFF
TGTGCCAGCAGCTTAGAGACCGGGGAGCTGTTTTTT
>TRBD2|TRBJ2-3|.|TRBV24-1
CATRTSGGTDTQYF
TGTGCCACCCGGACTAGCGGGGGGACAGATACGCAGTATTTT
>.|TRBJ2-1|once|TRBV5-1
CASVPTPGESYNEQFF
TGCGCCAGCGTACCGACCCCAGGGGAATCCTACAATGAGCAGTTCTTC
>.|TRBJ1-1|.|TRBV19
CASSEGNTEAFF
TGTGCCAGTAGTGAGGGGAACACTGAAGCTTTCTTT
>.|TRBJ1-5|.|TRBV4-1
CASSPTVAGQGQPQHF
TGCGCCAGCAGCCCCACGGTGGCAGGTCAGGGACAGCCCCAGCATTTT
>.|TRBJ2-2|once|TRBV6-5
CASSQGPSTGELFF
TGTGCCAGCAGTCAGGGACCAAGCACCGGGGAGCTGTTTTTT
>TRBD2|TRBJ2-7|.|TRBV27
CASSPVRLAGRYEQYF
TGTGCCAGCAGTCCCGTAAGACTAGCGGGGAGGTACGAGCAGTACTTC
>TRBD1|TRBJ1-6|.|TRBV5-1
CASSEGQENSPLHF
TGCGCCAGCAGCGAGGGACAGGAGAATTCACCCCTCCACTTT
>.|TRBJ2-7|.|TRBV11-2
CASSFGGMAGEQYF
TGTGCCAGCAGCTTTGGAGGGATGGCTGGCGAGCAGTACTTC
>.|TRBJ2-6|.|TRBV12-5
CASVSSGGANVLTF
TGTGCTAGTGTGAGCAGCGGTGGGGCCAACGTCCTGACTTTC
>TRBD1|TRBJ1-2|.|TRBV6-5
CASRSGTGGVGGYTF
TGTGCCAGCAGGTCCGGGACAGGGGGCGTCGGGGGCTACACCTTC
>TRBD2|TRBJ2-2|.|TRBV3-1/TRBV3-2
CASSHRSRLAHGELFF
TGTGCCAGCAGCCATCGAAGTAGACTAGCACACGGGGAGCTGTTTTTT
>.|TRBJ1-1|.|TRBV29-1
CSVTFRVNTEAFF
TGCAGCGTAACCTTCAGGGTGAACACTGAAGCTTTCTTT
>.|TRBJ1-2|once|TRBV29-1
CSVSSGIGYGYTF
TGCAGCGTCTCATCAGGAATTGGCTATGGCTACACCTTC
>TRBD2|TRBJ2-1|.|TRBV11-3
CASSTTGNSGRGEQFF
TGTGCCAGCAGTACCACAGGGAATAGCGGGAGAGGGGAGCAGTTCTTC
>TRBD2|TRBJ2-2|.|TRBV19
CASSAHSGTSGHTGELFF
TGTGCCAGTAGTGCCCACTCCGGGACTAGCGGACACACCGGGGAGCTGTTTTTT
>.|TRBJ1-4|.|TRBV5-1
CASSVSNEKLFF
TGCGCCAGCAGCGTGTCTAATGAAAAACTGTTTTTT
>.|TRBJ2-6|.|TRBV11-2
CASSLTGSGANVLTF
TGTGCCAGCAGCTTGACGGGCTCTGGGGCCAACGTCCTGACTTTC
>.|TRBJ2-1|.|TRBV11-2
CASEGEYNEQFF
TGTGCCAGCGAAGGGGAATACAATGAGCAGTTCTTC
>.|TRBJ2-5|.|TRBV19
CASGTTGLLGGNLQETQYF
TGTGCCAGTGGTACTACCGGGCTCCTCGGCGGGAACCTTCAAGAGACCCAGTACTTC
>.|TRBJ2-7|.|TRBV5-1
CASSRNKGNYEQYF
TGCGCCAGCAGCCGGAATAAAGGGAACTACGAGCAGTACTTC
>.|TRBJ1-2|.|TRBV4-1
CASSQDLGREATIDYGYTF
TGCGCCAGCAGCCAAGATTTGGGCAGGGAGGCGACTATCGACTATGGCTACACCTTC
>TRBD2|TRBJ2-1|.|TRBV7-6
CASSLGLAGGAYNEQFF
TGTGCCAGCAGCTTGGGACTAGCGGGGGGTGCTTACAATGAGCAGTTCTTC
>.|TRBJ2-3|.|TRBV7-9
CASSLSDTQYF
TGTGCCAGCAGCTTATCAGATACGCAGTATTTT
>.|TRBJ1-1|.|TRBV5-1
CASSSARGSTEAFF
TGCGCCAGCAGCTCGGCTAGGGGTAGCACTGAAGCTTTCTTT
>.|TRBJ2-3|.|TRBV2
CASSPGVSTDTQYF
TGTGCCAGCAGCCCAGGTGTAAGCACAGATACGCAGTATTTT
>.|TRBJ2-5|.|TRBV3-1/TRBV3-2
CASSHPRETQYF
TGTGCCAGCAGCCATCCTCGGGAGACCCAGTACTTC
>.|TRBJ2-1|.|TRBV21-1
CASSKPPAERGGNEQFF
TGTGCCAGCAGCAAACCCCCAGCGGAGCGGGGGGGAAATGAGCAGTTCTTC
>.|TRBJ1-1|.|TRBV6-2/TRBV6-3
CASSYGPFLAGRVAEAFF
TGTGCCAGCAGTTACGGACCCTTTTTAGCAGGGAGGGTAGCTGAAGCTTTCTTT